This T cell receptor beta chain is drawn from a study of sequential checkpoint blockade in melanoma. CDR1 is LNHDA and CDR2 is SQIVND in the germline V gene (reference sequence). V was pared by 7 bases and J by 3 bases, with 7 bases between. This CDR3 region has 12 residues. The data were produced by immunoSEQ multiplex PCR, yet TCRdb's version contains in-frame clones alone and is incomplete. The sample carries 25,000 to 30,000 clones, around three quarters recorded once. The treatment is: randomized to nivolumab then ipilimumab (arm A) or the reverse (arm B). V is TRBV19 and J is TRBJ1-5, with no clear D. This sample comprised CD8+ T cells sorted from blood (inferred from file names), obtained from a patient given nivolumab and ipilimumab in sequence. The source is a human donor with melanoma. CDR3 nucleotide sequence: TGTGCCAGTAAAAACTTCAATCAGCCCCAGCATTTT. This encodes CASKNFNQPQHF.